Given below is one T cell receptor (beta chain) in context. Its antigen is not known. The sample originates from a study of T-cell reconstitution after alpha-beta-depleted transplantation in children. Study observations and caveats: It was reported that alpha-beta T cells came from several hundred expanded graft clones (about two months after transplant). By one year post-transplant, T-cell counts and diversity largely arose from T cells that were newly produced.

Molecular barcoding with unique molecular identifiers was used for the TCRbeta library. MiXCR, run by TCRdb on the PCR reads, gives a single entry per CDR3 protein. In the table there are about 250,000 distinct CDR3 sequences, around 25% of which are singletons. The V gene's germline CDR1 is SGHRS and CDR2 YFSETQ. The CDR3 spans 17 residues. The ends lost 4 bases at V and 5 bases at J; junction bases unmatched: 13. This TCR was sampled from a female patient between 2 and 15 years old who had a stem cell transplant for congenital amegakaryocytic thrombocytopenia, so the T cells may come from the graft donor. V is TRBV5-1 and J is TRBJ2-1; 9 positions agree with TRBD2. Sequenced here: PBMCs, mostly from graft donor cells, sampled 360 days after TCRalphabeta/CD19-depleted stem cell transplant. For the CDR3, the DNA is TGCGCCAGCAGCCTGACCGGGGCGGGAGGGAGGAACAATGAGCAGTTCTTC. Protein sequence: CASSLTGAGGRNNEQFF.